A selection of T cell receptor beta chains follows, all from one sample in a study of control samples from healthy donors and cancer patients. TCRdb's table, derived via immunoSEQ multiplex PCR, lists solely in-frame clones and lacks some. Of about 120,000 clones in the sample, more than 75% were seen once. Sequencing was carried out using blood. These receptors were obtained from a man younger than 35 in good health. Both conserved end residues are part of each CDR3. D genes are given only for firm matches. Expanded clones are given a class, and other clones once, few, many or no size at all.

. 17 TRBJ2-1 TRBD2 TRBV9 TGTGCCAGCAGCGTCCAACCGGGACTAGCGGGAGTTAATGAGCAGTTCTTC CASSVQPGLAGVNEQFF
. 15 TRBJ2-7 TRBD2 TRBV5-1 TGCGCCAGCAGCTTGGACCAGACTAGCGCCTACGAGCAGTACTTC CASSLDQTSAYEQYF
. 15 TRBJ1-5 TRBD1 TRBV28 TGTGCCAGCAGTCGCAGCGACAGGGGGAATCAGCCCCAGCATTTT CASSRSDRGNQPQHF
. 14 TRBJ1-3 . TRBV29-1 TGCAGCCTCTATGAACACCTCTCTGGAAACACCATATATTTT CSLYEHLSGNTIYF
. 15 TRBJ2-7 TRBD2 TRBV27 TGTGCCAGCAGTTTGGCGTTTAGCGGGAGCCTAGAGCAGTACTTC CASSLAFSGSLEQYF
. 15 TRBJ2-3 . TRBV5-8 TGTGCCAGCACCATGGACGGTGGGGATACAGATACGCAGTATTTT CASTMDGGDTDTQYF
. 14 TRBJ2-5 . TRBV20-1 TGCAGTGCTAGTAATTCACTGCGCCAAGAGACCCAGTACTTC CSASNSLRQETQYF
. 18 TRBJ2-1 . TRBV19 TGTGCCAGTAGTCCTAGGGGGGCGGGAATATTTTCCTACAATGAGCAGTTCTTC CASSPRGAGIFSYNEQFF
few 13 TRBJ1-2 . TRBV27 TGTGCCAGCAGATCCGGCACCATAAATGGCTACACCTTC CASRSGTINGYTF
. 13 TRBJ2-7 TRBD2 TRBV30 TGTGCGCAATTTCGACTAGCGGGAGGCGAGCAGTACTTC CAQFRLAGGEQYF
. 15 TRBJ1-2 TRBD1 TRBV5-4 TGTGCCAGCAGCACCCCGGGACAGGGATACAATGGCTACACCTTC CASSTPGQGYNGYTF
once 13 TRBJ2-3 . TRBV5-1 TGCGCCAGCAGTCTGTTCCGCCCAGATACGCAGTATTTT CASSLFRPDTQYF
. 17 TRBJ1-4 TRBD1 TRBV4-1 TGCGCCAGCAGCTTAAGCGGAAAAAGGGGGCAGTTAGAAAAACTGTTTTTT CASSLSGKRGQLEKLFF
. 16 TRBJ1-4 TRBD1 TRBV6-6 TGTGCCAGCAGTTACCCCCCGACAGGGGCGGACGAAAAACTGTTTTTT CASSYPPTGADEKLFF